This T cell receptor beta chain is from a study of blood T cell repertoires in COVID-19. Measured with immunoSEQ multiplex PCR; TCRdb has only the in-frame clones, and not every one. The sample gives some 31,000 clones, 90% of which show up once; roughly 1.6% is in the top ten. Germline lookup yields CDR1 SGHNT and CDR2 YENEEA. The CDR3 contains 13 residues. The V end lost 6 bases, the J end lost 4 bases, and 13 bases lay between the germline ends. The sequenced sample was peripheral blood. This rearrangement joins TRBV11-3 to TRBJ2-7, with D possibly matching TRBD1 (5 bases). This receptor was obtained from a man aged 60 to 75 with active COVID-19. The CDR3 DNA reads TGTGCCAGCAGGGCCTTAGGGGTTTACGAGCAGTACTTC. This encodes CASRALGVYEQYF.